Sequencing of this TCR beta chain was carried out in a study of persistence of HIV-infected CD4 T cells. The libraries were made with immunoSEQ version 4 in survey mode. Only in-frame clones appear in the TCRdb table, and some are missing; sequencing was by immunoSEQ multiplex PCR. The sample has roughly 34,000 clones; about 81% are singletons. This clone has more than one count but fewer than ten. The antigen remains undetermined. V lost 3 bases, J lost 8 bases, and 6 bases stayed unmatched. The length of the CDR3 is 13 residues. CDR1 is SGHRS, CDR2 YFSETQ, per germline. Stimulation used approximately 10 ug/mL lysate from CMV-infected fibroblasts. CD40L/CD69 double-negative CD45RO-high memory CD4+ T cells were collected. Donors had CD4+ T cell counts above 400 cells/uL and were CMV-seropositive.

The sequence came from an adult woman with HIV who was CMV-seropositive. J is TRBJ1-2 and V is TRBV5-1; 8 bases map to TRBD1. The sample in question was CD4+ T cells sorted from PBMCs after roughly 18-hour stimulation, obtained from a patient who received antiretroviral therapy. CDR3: CASSSTGADGYTF. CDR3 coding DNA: TGCGCCAGCAGCTCGACAGGGGCAGACGGCTACACCTTC.